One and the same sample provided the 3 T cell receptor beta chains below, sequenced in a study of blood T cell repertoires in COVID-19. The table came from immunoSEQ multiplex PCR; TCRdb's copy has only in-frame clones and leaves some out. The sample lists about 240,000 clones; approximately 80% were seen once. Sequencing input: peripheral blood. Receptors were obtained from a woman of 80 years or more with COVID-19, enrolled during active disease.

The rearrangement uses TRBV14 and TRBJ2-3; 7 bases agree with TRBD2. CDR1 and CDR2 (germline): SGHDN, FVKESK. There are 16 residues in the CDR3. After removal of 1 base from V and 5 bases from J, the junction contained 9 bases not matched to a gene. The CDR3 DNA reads TGTGCCAGCAGCCAAGTAACTAGCGCTAAGGGAGATACGCAGTATTTT. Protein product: CASSQVTSAKGDTQYF.

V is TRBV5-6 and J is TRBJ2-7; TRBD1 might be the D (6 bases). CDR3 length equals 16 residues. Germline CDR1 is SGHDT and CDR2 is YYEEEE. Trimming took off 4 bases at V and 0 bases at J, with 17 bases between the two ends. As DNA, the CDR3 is TGTGCCAGCAGCGTGATTTGGACAGAGAGCTCCTACGAGCAGTACTTC. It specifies CASSVIWTESSYEQYF.

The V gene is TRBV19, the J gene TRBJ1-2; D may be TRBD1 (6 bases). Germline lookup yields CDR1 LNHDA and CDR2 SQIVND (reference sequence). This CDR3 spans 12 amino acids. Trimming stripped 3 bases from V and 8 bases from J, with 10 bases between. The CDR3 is CASSIGTLGYTF. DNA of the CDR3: TGTGCCAGTAGTATTGGGACACTCGGCTACACCTTC.